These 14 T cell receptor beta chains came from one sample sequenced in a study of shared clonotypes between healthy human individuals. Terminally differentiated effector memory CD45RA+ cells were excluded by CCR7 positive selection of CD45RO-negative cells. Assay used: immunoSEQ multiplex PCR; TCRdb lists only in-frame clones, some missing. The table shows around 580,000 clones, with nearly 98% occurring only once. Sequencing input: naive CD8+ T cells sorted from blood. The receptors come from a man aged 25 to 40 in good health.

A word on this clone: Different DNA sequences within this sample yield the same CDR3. CDR3 coding DNA: TGCGCCAGCAGCCAGGGTACCTCCTACGAGCAGTACTTC. Translated, it gives CASSQGTSYEQYF. This rearrangement joins TRBV4-1 to TRBJ2-7; D is unclear. Germline V lookup: CDR1 MGHRA, CDR2 YSYEKL. The V end lost 3 bases, the J end lost 0 bases, and 6 bases lay between the germline ends. This CDR3 has 13 residues.

The CDR3 region is CASSLALAGVTTGELFF. For the CDR3, the DNA is TGCGCCAGCAGCTTGGCACTAGCGGGAGTTACCACCGGGGAGCTGTTTTTT. V gene TRBV5-1 combines with J gene TRBJ2-2, with 11 bases that match TRBD2. The germline V gene has CDR1 SGHRS and CDR2 YFSETQ. With 0 bases clipped from V and 4 bases from J, the junction kept 5 bases outside the gene matches. This CDR3 has 17 residues.

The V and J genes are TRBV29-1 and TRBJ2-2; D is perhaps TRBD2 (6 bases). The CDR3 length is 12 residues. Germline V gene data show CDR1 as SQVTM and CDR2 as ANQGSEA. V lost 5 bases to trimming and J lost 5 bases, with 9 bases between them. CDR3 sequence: CSVRGSTGELFF. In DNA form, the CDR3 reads TGCAGCGTTCGGGGGTCAACCGGGGAGCTGTTTTTT.

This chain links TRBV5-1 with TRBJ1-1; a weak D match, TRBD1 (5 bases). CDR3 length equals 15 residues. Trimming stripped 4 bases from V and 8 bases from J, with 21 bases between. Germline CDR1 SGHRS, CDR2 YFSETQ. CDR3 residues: CASSPRRASQAEAFF. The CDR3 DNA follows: TGCGCCAGCAGCCCCCGACGGGCCTCACAGGCCGAAGCTTTCTTT.

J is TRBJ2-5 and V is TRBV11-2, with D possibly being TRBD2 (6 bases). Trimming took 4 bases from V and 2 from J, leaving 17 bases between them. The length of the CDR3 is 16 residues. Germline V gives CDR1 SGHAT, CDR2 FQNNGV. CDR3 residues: CASSSPRGLGQETQYF. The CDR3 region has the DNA TGTGCCAGCAGCTCCCCCCGGGGACTGGGGCAAGAGACCCAGTACTTC.

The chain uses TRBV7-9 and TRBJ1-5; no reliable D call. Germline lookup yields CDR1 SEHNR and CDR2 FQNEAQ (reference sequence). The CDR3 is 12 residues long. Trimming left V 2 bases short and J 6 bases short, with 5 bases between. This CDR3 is CASSLNGQPQHF. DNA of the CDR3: TGTGCCAGCAGCTTAAACGGTCAGCCCCAGCATTTT. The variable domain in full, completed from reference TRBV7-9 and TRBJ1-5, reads DTGVSQNPRHKITKRGQNVTFRCDPISEHNRLYWYRQTLGQGPEFLTYFQNEAQLEKSRLLSDRFSAERPKGSFSTLEIQRTEQGDSAMYLCASSLNGQPQHFGDGTRLSIL.

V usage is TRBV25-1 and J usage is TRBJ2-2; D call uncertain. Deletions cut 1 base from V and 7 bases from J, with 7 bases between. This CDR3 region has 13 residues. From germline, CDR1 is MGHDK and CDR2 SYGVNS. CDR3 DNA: TGTGCCAGCAGTGAATTCGGTGGCGGGGAGCTGTTTTTT. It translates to CASSEFGGGELFF.

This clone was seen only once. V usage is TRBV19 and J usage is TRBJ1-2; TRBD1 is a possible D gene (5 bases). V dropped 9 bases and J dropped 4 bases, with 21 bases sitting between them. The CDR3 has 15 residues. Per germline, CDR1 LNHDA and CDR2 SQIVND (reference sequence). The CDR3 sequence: CASGGALEGGYGYTF. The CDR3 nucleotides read TGTGCCAGCGGAGGGGCGTTGGAGGGAGGCTATGGCTACACCTTC.

Here the CDR3 DNA reads TGTGCCAGTAGTATATTCGGGATGACCTACAATGAGCAGTTCTTC. The encoded protein is CASSIFGMTYNEQFF. V gene TRBV19 combines with J gene TRBJ2-1; tentative D call: TRBD2 (5 bases). Trimming pared 2 bases from V and 2 bases from J, leaving 10 bases between. Germline CDR1 reads LNHDA; CDR2 reads SQIVND (reference sequence). This CDR3 is 15 amino acids long.

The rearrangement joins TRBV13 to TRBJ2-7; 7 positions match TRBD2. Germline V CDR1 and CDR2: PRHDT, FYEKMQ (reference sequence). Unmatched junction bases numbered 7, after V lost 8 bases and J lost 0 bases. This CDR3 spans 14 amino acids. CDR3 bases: TGTGCCAGCGCAATAAGGGAGGGCTCCTACGAGCAGTACTTC. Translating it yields CASAIREGSYEQYF.

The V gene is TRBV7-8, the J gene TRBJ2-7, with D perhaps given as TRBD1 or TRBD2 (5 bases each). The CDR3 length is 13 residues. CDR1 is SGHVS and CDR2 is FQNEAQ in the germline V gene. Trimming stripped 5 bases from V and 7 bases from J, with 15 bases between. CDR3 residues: CASSPGRGEEQYF. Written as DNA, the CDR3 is TGTGCCAGCAGCCCGGGACGAGGGGAGGAGCAGTACTTC.

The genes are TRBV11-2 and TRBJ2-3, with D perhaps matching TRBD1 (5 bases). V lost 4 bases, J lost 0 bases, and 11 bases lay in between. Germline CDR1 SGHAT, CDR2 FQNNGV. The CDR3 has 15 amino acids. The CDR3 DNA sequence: TGTGCCAGCAGCTACCCCGACAGTAGCACAGATACGCAGTATTTT. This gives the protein CASSYPDSSTDTQYF.

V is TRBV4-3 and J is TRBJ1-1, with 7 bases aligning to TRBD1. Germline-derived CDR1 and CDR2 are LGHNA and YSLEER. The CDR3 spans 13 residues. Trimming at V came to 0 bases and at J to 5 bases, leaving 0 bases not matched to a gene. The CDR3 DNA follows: TGCGCCAGCAGCCAAGACAGGGGGACTGAAGCTTTCTTT. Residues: CASSQDRGTEAFF.

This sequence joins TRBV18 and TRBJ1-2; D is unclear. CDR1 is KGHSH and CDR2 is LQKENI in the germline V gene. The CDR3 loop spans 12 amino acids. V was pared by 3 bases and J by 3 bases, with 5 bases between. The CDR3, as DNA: TGTGCCAGCTCACCTTCGGACTATGGCTACACCTTC. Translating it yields CASSPSDYGYTF.